This TCR beta chain emerged from a study of T cell changes during pregnancy in multiple sclerosis. This clone was seen a handful of times. Data came from immunoSEQ multiplex PCR; TCRdb stores just in-frame clones and leaves some out. The repertoire holds approximately 85,000 clones, with approximately 91% as singletons. There are 18 residues in the CDR3. V gene TRBV1 combines with J gene TRBJ2-1; the D call in the table, TRBD2, was not verified against the DNA. TRBV1 is shown as a pseudogene. The sample consisted of peripheral blood, taken in the first trimester of pregnancy. The origin of this receptor is a female donor with multiple sclerosis, enrolled in a pregnancy study. The CDR3 bases are TGCACCAGCAGCCAAGATCTCGGGGGGGGAAGCTCCTACAATGAGCAGTTCTTC. This sequence encodes CTSSQDLGGGSSYNEQFF.